This TCR beta chain was observed in a study of blood T cell repertoires in COVID-19. Study summary: Some COVID-19 samples were acute and others convalescent; all came from the United States, Italy and Spain.

Sequencing used immunoSEQ multiplex PCR; TCRdb keeps in-frame clones, though not all of them. The profile shows 200,000 to 300,000 clones, around 88% of them singletons. The CDR3 is 14 amino acids. V was pared by 6 bases and J by 4 bases, with 13 bases between. Germline V CDR1 and CDR2: LNHDA, SQIVND (reference sequence). The sample consisted of peripheral blood. This rearrangement joins TRBV19 to TRBJ1-5, with a possible D match to TRBD1 (6 bases). This clonotype was obtained from an elderly man with acute or convalescent COVID-19. Written as DNA, the CDR3 is TGTGCCAGTAGCACCGGGACACATAATCAGCCCCAGCATTTT. Translated, it gives CASSTGTHNQPQHF.